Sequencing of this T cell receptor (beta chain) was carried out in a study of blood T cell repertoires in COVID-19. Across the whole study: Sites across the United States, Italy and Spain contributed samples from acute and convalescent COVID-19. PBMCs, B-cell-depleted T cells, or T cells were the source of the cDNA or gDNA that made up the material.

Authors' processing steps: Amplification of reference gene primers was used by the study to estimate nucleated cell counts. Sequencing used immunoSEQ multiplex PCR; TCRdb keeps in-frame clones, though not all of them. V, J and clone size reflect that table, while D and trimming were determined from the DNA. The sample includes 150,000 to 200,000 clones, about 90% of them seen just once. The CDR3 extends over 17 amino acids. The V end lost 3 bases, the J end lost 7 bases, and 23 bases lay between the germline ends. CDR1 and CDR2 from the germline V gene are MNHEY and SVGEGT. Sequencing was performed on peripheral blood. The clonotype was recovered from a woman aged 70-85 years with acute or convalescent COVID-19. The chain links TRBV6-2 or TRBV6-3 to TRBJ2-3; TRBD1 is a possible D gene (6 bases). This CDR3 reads CASSYSSLDSKGHTQYF. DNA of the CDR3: TGTGCCAGCAGTTATTCTAGTCTGGACAGTAAGGGACATACGCAGTATTTT.